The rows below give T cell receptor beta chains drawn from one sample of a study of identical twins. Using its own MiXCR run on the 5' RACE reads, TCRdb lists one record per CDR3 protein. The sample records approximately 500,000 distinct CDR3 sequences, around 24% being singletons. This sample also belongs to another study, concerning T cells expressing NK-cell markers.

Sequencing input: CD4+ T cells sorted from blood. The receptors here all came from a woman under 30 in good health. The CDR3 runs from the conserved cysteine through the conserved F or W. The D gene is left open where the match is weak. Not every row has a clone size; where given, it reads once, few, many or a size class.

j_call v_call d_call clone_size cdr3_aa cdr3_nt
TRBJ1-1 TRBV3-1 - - CASSPDGYTEAFF TGTGCCAGCAGCCCGGACGGTTACACTGAAGCTTTCTTT
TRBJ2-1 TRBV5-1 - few CASSGGTPSSYNEQFF TGCGCCAGCAGCGGCGGGACTCCCAGCTCCTACAATGAGCAGTTCTTC
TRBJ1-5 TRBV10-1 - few CASRDTLNQPQHF TGCGCCAGCAGGGACACCTTAAATCAGCCCCAGCATTTT
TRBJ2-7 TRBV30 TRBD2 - CAWSRIAGSEEQYF TGTGCCTGGAGTCGGATAGCGGGGAGTGAGGAGCAGTACTTC
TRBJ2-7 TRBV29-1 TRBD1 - CSVDRGQGLDEQYF TGCAGCGTTGACCGGGGACAGGGTCTCGACGAGCAGTACTTC
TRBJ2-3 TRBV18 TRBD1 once CASSPSRGPPQDTQYF TGTGCCAGCTCACCTAGCAGGGGGCCCCCACAAGATACGCAGTATTTT
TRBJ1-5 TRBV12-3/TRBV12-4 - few CASSYLGSNQPQHF TGTGCCAGCAGTTACCTCGGTAGCAATCAGCCCCAGCATTTT
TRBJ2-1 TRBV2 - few CASSREGHEQFF TGTGCCAGCAGTCGAGAAGGTCATGAGCAGTTCTTC
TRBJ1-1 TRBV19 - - CASSITLRTEAFF TGTGCCAGTAGTATTACTCTTCGCACTGAAGCTTTCTTT
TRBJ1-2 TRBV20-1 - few CSASGQETLYGYTF TGCAGTGCTAGTGGCCAAGAAACCCTCTATGGCTACACCTTC
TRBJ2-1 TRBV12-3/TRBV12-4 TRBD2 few CASIATGTSTYEQFF TGTGCCAGCATCGCGACCGGGACTAGTACCTATGAGCAGTTCTTC
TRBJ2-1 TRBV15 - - CATSRDLTRGNEQFF TGTGCCACCAGCAGAGATTTGACGAGAGGTAATGAGCAGTTCTTC
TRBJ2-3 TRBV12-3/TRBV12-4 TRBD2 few CASSFNSGGAADTQYF TGTGCCAGCAGTTTCAACTCCGGGGGGGCCGCAGATACGCAGTATTTT
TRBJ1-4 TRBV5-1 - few CASSLQAQTGEKLFF TGCGCCAGCAGCTTGCAGGCACAGACGGGAGAAAAACTGTTTTTT
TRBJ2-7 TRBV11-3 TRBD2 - CASSDGGGNEQYF TGTGCCAGCAGCGACGGGGGGGGGAACGAGCAGTACTTC
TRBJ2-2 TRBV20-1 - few CSARGGHNTGELFF TGCAGTGCTAGAGGGGGACACAACACCGGGGAGCTGTTTTTT
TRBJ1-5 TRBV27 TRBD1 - CTFSLREGAGGLNQPQHF TGTACCTTCAGTTTACGAGAGGGGGCAGGGGGTTTGAATCAGCCCCAGCATTTT
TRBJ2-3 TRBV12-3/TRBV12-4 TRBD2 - CASRPLGLAGGPVTDTQYF TGTGCCAGCAGACCTTTAGGACTAGCGGGGGGGCCCGTAACAGATACGCAGTATTTT
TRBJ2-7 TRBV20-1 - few CSARDTGTYEQYF TGCAGTGCTAGAGATACGGGAACCTACGAGCAGTACTTC
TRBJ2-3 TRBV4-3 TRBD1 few CASSLRGWGQSTDTQYF TGCGCCAGCAGCCTCAGAGGGTGGGGACAGAGCACAGATACGCAGTATTTT
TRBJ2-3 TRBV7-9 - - CAKSPADTQYF TGTGCCAAATCTCCCGCAGATACGCAGTATTTT
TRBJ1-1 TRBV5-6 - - CASSWETEAFF TGTGCCAGCAGCTGGGAAACTGAAGCTTTCTTT
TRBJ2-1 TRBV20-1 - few CSARPLVHNEQFF TGCAGTGCTAGGCCCCTAGTCCACAATGAGCAGTTCTTC
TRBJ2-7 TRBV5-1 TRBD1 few CASSLGQGARDEQYF TGCGCCAGCAGCTTGGGACAGGGGGCTCGAGACGAGCAGTACTTC
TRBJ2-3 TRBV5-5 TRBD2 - CASSLGGSSKVDTQYF TGTGCCAGCAGCTTGGGCGGGAGCTCCAAGGTAGATACGCAGTATTTT
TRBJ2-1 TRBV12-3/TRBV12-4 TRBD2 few CASTGTSSNEQFF TGTGCCAGCACCGGGACTAGTTCGAATGAGCAGTTCTTC
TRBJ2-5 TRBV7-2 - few CASRPQETQYF TGTGCCAGCAGACCACAAGAGACCCAGTACTTC
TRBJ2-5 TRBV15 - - CATSRGLIGETQYF TGTGCCACCAGCAGAGGACTTATAGGGGAGACCCAGTACTTC
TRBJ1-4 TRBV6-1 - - CASSEEGATNEKLFF TGTGCCAGCAGTGAAGAAGGTGCAACTAATGAAAAACTGTTTTTT
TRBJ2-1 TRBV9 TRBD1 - CASSTHHRDSEQFF TGTGCCAGCAGCACCCACCACCGGGACAGTGAGCAGTTCTTC
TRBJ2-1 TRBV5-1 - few CASSLDWVNEQFF TGCGCCAGCAGCTTGGATTGGGTCAATGAGCAGTTCTTC
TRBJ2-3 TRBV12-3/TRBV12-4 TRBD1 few CASSFGTGDSTDTQYF TGTGCCAGCAGTTTCGGGACAGGGGATAGCACAGATACGCAGTATTTT
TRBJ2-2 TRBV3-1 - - CASSQAGELFF TGTGCCAGCAGCCAAGCCGGGGAGCTGTTTTTT
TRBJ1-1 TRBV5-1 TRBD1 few CASRSIPGGVDTEAFF TGCGCCAGCAGATCAATTCCAGGGGGCGTAGACACTGAAGCTTTCTTT
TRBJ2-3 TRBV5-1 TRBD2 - CASRGGGSTDTQYF TGCGCCAGCCGGGGGGGCGGTAGCACAGATACGCAGTATTTT
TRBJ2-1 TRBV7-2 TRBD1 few CASSPTTGTGYNEQFF TGTGCCAGCAGCCCCACAACAGGGACAGGCTACAATGAGCAGTTCTTC
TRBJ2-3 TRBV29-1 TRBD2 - CSAGPLAGVKTDTQYF TGCAGCGCAGGGCCCCTCGCGGGGGTAAAAACAGATACGCAGTATTTT
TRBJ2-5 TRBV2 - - CASSESLGRGAQYF TGTGCCAGCAGTGAATCCCTGGGGCGCGGGGCCCAGTACTTC
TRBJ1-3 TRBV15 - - CASQESGNTIYF TGTGCCTCCCAGGAATCTGGAAACACCATATATTTT
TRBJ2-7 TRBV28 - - CASSSGRVVREQYF TGTGCCAGCAGCTCCGGCAGGGTAGTCCGCGAGCAGTACTTC
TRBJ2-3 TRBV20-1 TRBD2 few CSARGGGRTSGGDTQYF TGCAGTGCTAGAGGCGGGGGAAGGACTAGCGGGGGAGATACGCAGTATTTT
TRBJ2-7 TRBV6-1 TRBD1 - CASLPGQGYEQYF TGTGCCAGCTTACCGGGACAGGGTTACGAGCAGTACTTC
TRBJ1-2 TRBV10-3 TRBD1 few CAISDPRDRGYGYTF TGTGCCATCAGTGATCCCCGGGACAGGGGATATGGCTACACCTTC
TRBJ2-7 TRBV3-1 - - CASSQGPIGAYEQYF TGTGCCAGCAGCCAAGGACCGATAGGGGCCTACGAGCAGTACTTC
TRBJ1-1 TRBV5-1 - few CASSYLAGDTEAFF TGCGCCAGCAGCTACCTCGCAGGGGACACTGAAGCTTTCTTT
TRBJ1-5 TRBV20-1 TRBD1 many CSATQGAQPQHF TGCAGTGCTACCCAGGGGGCCCAGCCCCAGCATTTT
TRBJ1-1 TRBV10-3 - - CAISDRGGNTEAFF TGTGCCATCAGTGATAGGGGTGGCAACACTGAAGCTTTCTTT
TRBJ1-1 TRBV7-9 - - CASKAGTGLASTEAFF TGTGCCAGCAAAGCCGGGACGGGCCTCGCCAGCACTGAAGCTTTCTTT